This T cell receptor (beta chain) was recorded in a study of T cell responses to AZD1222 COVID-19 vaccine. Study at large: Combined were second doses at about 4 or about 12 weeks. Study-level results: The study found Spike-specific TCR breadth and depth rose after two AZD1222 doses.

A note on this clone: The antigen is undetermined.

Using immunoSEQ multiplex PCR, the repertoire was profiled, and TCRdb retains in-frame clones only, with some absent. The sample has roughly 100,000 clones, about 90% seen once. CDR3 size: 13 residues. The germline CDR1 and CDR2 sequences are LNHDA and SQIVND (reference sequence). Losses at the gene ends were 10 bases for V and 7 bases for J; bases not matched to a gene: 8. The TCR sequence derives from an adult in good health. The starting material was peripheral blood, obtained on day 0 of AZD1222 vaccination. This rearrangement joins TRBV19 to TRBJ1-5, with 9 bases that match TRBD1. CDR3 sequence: CATGQGRTQPQHF. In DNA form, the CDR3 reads TGTGCCACCGGACAGGGGCGAACACAGCCCCAGCATTTT.